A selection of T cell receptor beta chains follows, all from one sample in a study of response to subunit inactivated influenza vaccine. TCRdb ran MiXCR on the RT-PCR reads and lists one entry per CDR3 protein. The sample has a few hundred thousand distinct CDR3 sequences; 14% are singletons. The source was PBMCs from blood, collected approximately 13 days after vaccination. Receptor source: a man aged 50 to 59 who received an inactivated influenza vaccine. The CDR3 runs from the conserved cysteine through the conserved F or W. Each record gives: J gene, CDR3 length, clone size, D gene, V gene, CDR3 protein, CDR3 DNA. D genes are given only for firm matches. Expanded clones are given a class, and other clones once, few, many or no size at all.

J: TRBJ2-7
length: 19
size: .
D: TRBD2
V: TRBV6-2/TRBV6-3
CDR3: CASSYSTGTERLAGVEQYF
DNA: TGTGCCAGCAGTTACTCGACGGGGACAGAGAGACTAGCGGGGGTCGAGCAGTACTTC

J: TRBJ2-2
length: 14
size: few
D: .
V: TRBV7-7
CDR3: CASSPSLGSGELFF
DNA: TGTGCCAGCAGCCCAAGCTTAGGGTCCGGGGAGCTGTTTTTT

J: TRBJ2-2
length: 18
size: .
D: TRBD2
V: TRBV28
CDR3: CASSLRLAGAAGTGELFF
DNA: TGTGCCAGCAGTTTACGCCTAGCGGGAGCGGCGGGCACCGGGGAGCTGTTTTTT

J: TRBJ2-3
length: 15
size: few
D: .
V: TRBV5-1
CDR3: CASHGWGLGTDTQYF
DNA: TGCGCCAGCCACGGGTGGGGCCTAGGCACAGATACGCAGTATTTT

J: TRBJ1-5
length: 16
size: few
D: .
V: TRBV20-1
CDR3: CSASSGTGRGGQPQHF
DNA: TGCAGTGCTAGCAGTGGAACAGGGAGAGGTGGTCAGCCCCAGCATTTT

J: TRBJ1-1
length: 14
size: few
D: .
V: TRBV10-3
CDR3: CAISESNRETEAFF
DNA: TGTGCCATCAGTGAGTCGAACAGGGAGACTGAAGCTTTCTTT

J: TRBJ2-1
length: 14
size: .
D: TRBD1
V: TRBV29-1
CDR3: CSVEDRQGYNEQFF
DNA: TGCAGCGTTGAAGACCGACAGGGGTACAATGAGCAGTTCTTC

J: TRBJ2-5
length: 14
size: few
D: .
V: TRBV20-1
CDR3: CSASTTAQGKTQYF
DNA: TGCAGTGCTAGTACGACAGCCCAGGGCAAGACCCAGTACTTC

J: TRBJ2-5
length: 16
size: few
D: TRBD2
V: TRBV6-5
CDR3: CASSYSASGIGGTQYF
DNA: TGTGCCAGCAGTTACTCGGCTAGCGGGATAGGAGGGACCCAGTACTTC

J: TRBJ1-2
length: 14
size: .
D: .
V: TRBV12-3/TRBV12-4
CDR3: CASTPDSIIYGYTF
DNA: TGTGCCAGCACCCCGGACAGCATAATTTATGGCTACACCTTC

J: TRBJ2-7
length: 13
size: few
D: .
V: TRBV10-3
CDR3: CAISEQALYEQYF
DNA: TGTGCCATCAGTGAACAGGCCCTCTACGAGCAGTACTTC